The following is a T cell receptor beta chain sequence with its context. Its target is unknown. Using immunoSEQ multiplex PCR, the repertoire was profiled, and TCRdb retains in-frame clones only, with some absent. The sample lists more than 75,000 clones, approximately 94% seen once, with around 0.45% in the top ten. The data were taken from a study of Tregs in tolerant kidney transplant recipients. Study-level findings and limits: The most relevant donor-specific Treg TCRbeta repertoire apparently came from expansion with activated donor B cells. Some patients' samples used different primers over time, so nucleotide sequences weren't comparable.

The clonotype was recovered from a human donor who received a combined kidney and bone marrow transplant. The input for sequencing was CD4+ T cells from blood, taken before the transplant.

As DNA, the CDR3 is TGTGCCAGCAGTCCCCGCCCGGACTTAAATCAGCCCCAGCATTTT. Its protein is CASSPRPDLNQPQHF. V and J are TRBV28 and TRBJ1-5; no definite D call. V lost 5 bases, J lost 4 bases, and 15 bases lay in between. This CDR3 has 15 amino acids. The germline V gene encodes CDR1 MDHEN and CDR2 SYDVKM.